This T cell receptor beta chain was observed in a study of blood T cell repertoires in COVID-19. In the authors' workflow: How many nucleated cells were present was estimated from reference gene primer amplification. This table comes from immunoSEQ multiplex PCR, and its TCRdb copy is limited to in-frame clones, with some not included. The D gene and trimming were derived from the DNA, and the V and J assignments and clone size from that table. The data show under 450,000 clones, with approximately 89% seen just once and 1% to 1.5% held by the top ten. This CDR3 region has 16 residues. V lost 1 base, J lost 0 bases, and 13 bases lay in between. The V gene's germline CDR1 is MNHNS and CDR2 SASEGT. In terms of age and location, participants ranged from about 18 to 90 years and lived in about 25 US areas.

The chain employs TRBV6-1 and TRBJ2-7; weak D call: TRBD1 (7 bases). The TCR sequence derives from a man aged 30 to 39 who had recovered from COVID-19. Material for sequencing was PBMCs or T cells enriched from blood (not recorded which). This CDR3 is CASSEGRGDSSYEQYF. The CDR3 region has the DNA TGTGCCAGCAGTGAAGGCCGCGGGGACAGCTCCTACGAGCAGTACTTC.